This TCR beta chain was sequenced during a study of T cells after somatic rescue of genetic block. CDR3 length: 10 residues. The germline CDR1 and CDR2 sequences are DFQATT and SNEGSKA (reference sequence). The V gene lost 5 bases and the J gene lost 7 bases, with 3 bases spanning the gap. Sequencing used immunoSEQ multiplex PCR; TCRdb keeps in-frame clones, though not all of them. The table shows approximately 58,000 clones, with approximately 96% occurring only once. Material for sequencing was peripheral blood mononuclear cells (PBMCs). The clonotype was recovered from a child in the first two years of life. The chain links TRBV20-1 to TRBJ1-6, with D hard to call. In DNA, the CDR3 is TGCAGTGCTCCCAATTCACCCCTCCACTTT. Translated, it gives CSAPNSPLHF.